Sequencing of this T cell receptor beta chain was carried out in a study of shared clonotypes between healthy human individuals. Study-wide results and limits: Despite large depth, sorted-subset datasets appeared incompletely sequenced.

On this clone itself: The antigen remains unidentified. Other DNA sequences in this sample translate to the same CDR3.

When replicate PCRs were run on sorted subsets, they used 150 to 200 ng DNA, tens of thousands of T cell genomes. Original processing notes: ImmunoSEQ output held junction-only sequences without quality scores, so filtering differed. Method: immunoSEQ multiplex PCR; TCRdb's copy keeps in-frame clones and lacks some. V, J and clone size were drawn from that table, and D and trimming were deduced from the DNA. The sample gives fewer than 3 million clones, around 92% of which show up once; around 0.35% is in the top ten. Between the trimmed V and J ends, which lost 0 bases and 8 bases, there was a span of 11 bases. This CDR3 has 14 residues. The germline gives CDR1 SGHDT, CDR2 YYEEEE.

The source material was naive CD4+ T cells from PBMCs. Subset here: CD45RA+ positively selected. The chain employs TRBV5-6 and TRBJ1-4; D call uncertain. This sequence was found in a man between 18 and 29 years old in good health. Some clones in this sample may be carry-over from other donors' samples. For the CDR3, the DNA is TGTGCCAGCAGCTTGGAAGGGCTCGGCGAAAAACTGTTTTTT. Its translation: CASSLEGLGEKLFF.